This is a list of T cell receptor beta chains from one sample in a study of blood T cells in healthy people across ages. One entry per CDR3 protein results from TCRdb running MiXCR on the 5' RACE reads. The profile covers around 1.7 million distinct CDR3 sequences, with approximately 28% appearing a single time and 6.5% to 8.5% taken by the ten largest. Specimen: blood. The receptor set was obtained from a woman aged 30 to 39 in good health. CDR3s include the opening cysteine and the closing phenylalanine or tryptophan. D genes are given only for firm matches.

D	V	J	CDR3
NA	TRBV2	TRBJ2-1	CAIKGGGEQFF
NA	TRBV9	TRBJ2-5	CASSVEAGQMETQYF
NA	TRBV5-1	TRBJ2-2	CASTGKNTGELFF
TRBD1	TRBV11-2	TRBJ2-3	CASSLGQGKRTDTQYF
NA	TRBV7-9	TRBJ1-2	CASSPNLLLGGNGYTF
NA	TRBV12-3/TRBV12-4	TRBJ1-1	CASSSQGRGPEAFF
TRBD2	TRBV15	TRBJ2-7	CATSRGLAESYEQYF
TRBD2	TRBV7-2	TRBJ2-7	CASSLGLAEEQYF
TRBD2	TRBV2	TRBJ2-7	CASSDSGKAYEQYF
NA	TRBV12-3/TRBV12-4	TRBJ1-5	CASRQLSNQPQHF
NA	TRBV7-2	TRBJ1-2	CASSFPDNYGYTF
NA	TRBV2	TRBJ2-3	CASSFRGPTSADTQYF
NA	TRBV12-3/TRBV12-4	TRBJ2-7	CASSSLREGQYF
NA	TRBV12-3/TRBV12-4	TRBJ1-5	CASRGGDQPQHF
NA	TRBV18	TRBJ1-1	CASSPGLNTEAFF
TRBD1	TRBV7-2	TRBJ2-6	CASSSRPRGSGANVLTF
NA	TRBV12-3/TRBV12-4	TRBJ1-2	CASSPSFNYGYTF
NA	TRBV12-3/TRBV12-4	TRBJ2-5	CATLLEETQYF
TRBD1	TRBV10-2	TRBJ2-1	CASDKNRGHEQFF
TRBD2	TRBV9	TRBJ2-1	CASSLNFGLAGGDEQFF
NA	TRBV9	TRBJ2-3	CASNSRGAGSTDTQYF
TRBD2	TRBV20-1	TRBJ2-1	CSAPRLAGVSSYNEQFF
TRBD2	TRBV20-1	TRBJ2-5	CSARIASGQPDGETQYF
TRBD2	TRBV5-1	TRBJ2-5	CASSFAGGLETRYF
NA	TRBV5-6	TRBJ2-3	CASSLGGGQGGFADTQYF
NA	TRBV24-1	TRBJ2-1	CAARRAQSDEQFF
NA	TRBV5-1	TRBJ1-5	CASRGSSNQPQHF
NA	TRBV12-3/TRBV12-4	TRBJ1-1	CASSLRPGDNTEAFF
TRBD1	TRBV10-3	TRBJ2-1	CATSDPDRGENEQFF
NA	TRBV7-9	TRBJ1-1	CASSGDGARTEAFF
NA	TRBV7-2	TRBJ2-7	CASSFTDSYEQYF
TRBD2	TRBV20-1	TRBJ2-3	CSARGVAGGFTDTQYF
TRBD1	TRBV24-1	NA	CATSGKPSDRAEETQYF